A single sample is the source of the 17 T cell receptor beta chains below, sequenced in a study of blood T cell repertoires in COVID-19. Clones were sequenced by immunoSEQ multiplex PCR, and TCRdb holds only the in-frame ones, with some missing. The sample carries 35,000 to 45,000 clones, roughly 90% recorded once. Sequences were obtained from peripheral blood. The receptors were gathered from a human donor in a cohort sampled during active COVID-19.

The table lists this clone with a count of one. The genes are TRBV11-2 and TRBJ2-7, with a weak D call TRBD1 (6 bases). Trimming took off 0 bases at V and 2 bases at J, with 17 bases between the two ends. CDR1 SGHAT and CDR2 FQNNGV come from the germline V gene. This CDR3 has 17 amino acids. DNA of the CDR3: TGTGCCAGCAGCTTAGATCAACTACAGGGTAATCCCTACGAGCAGTACTTC. Amino acid sequence: CASSLDQLQGNPYEQYF.

This clone was recorded once. J is TRBJ1-1 and V is TRBV9; TRBD1 agrees at 9 bases. V lost 2 bases to trimming and J lost 4 bases; unmatched junction nucleotides: 6. Germline V CDR1 and CDR2: SGDLS, YYNGEE. This CDR3 region has 15 residues. The CDR3 region is CASSVDPGQGTEAFF. Here the CDR3 DNA reads TGTGCCAGCAGCGTCGATCCGGGACAGGGCACTGAAGCTTTCTTT.

The chain is built from TRBV12-3 or TRBV12-4 and TRBJ1-1; D unclear. The CDR3 is made up of 13 amino acids. Trimming took off 3 bases at V and 2 bases at J, with 7 bases between the two ends. The CDR3 reads CASSFGGNTEAFF. The CDR3 DNA is TGTGCCAGCAGTTTCGGAGGAAACACTGAAGCTTTCTTT.

J is TRBJ2-7 and V is TRBV15; possibly TRBD2 for D (6 bases). Trimming took off 3 bases at V and 0 bases at J, with 9 bases between the two ends. There are 14 residues in the CDR3. From germline, CDR1 is LNHNV and CDR2 YYDKDF (reference sequence). CDR3 sequence (DNA): TGTGCCACCAGCAGGAGGAGGGGCTCCTACGAGCAGTACTTC. Translation: CATSRRRGSYEQYF.

The CDR3 sequence is CASTRTGVEQYF. For the CDR3, the DNA is TGCGCCAGCACTAGGACAGGGGTTGAGCAGTACTTC. The chain carries TRBV10-2 and TRBJ2-7, with 9 bases lining up with TRBD1. The germline V gene has CDR1 WSHSY and CDR2 SAAADI. V lost 7 bases, J lost 7 bases, and 5 bases stayed unmatched. The CDR3 consists of 12 residues.

For this clone: At one boundary the junction diverges from the germline segment, which might be a read error. The chain uses TRBV12-3 or TRBV12-4 and TRBJ1-2, with D hard to call. The CDR3 loop spans 13 amino acids. CDR3 residues: CASSAIPDYGYTF. The DNA for the CDR3 is TGTGCCAGCAGTGCCATCCCCGACTACGGCTACACCTTC.

V is TRBV4-3 and J is TRBJ1-5; D may be TRBD1 (5 bases). Trimming removed 0 bases at V and 0 bases at J, with 9 bases between. This CDR3 region has 16 residues. Germline V gene data show CDR1 as LGHNA and CDR2 as YSLEER. The CDR3 bases are TGCGCCAGCAGCCAAGATGCGGGGGGTAGCAATCAGCCCCAGCATTTT. This encodes CASSQDAGGSNQPQHF.

The chain employs TRBV5-6 and TRBJ1-2; the D gene is possibly TRBD1 (5 bases). V was trimmed by 0 bases and J by 4 bases, leaving 13 bases between them. Germline V gene data show CDR1 as SGHDT and CDR2 as YYEEEE. The CDR3 contains 15 residues. In DNA, the CDR3 is TGTGCCAGCAGCTTGGCCCAGGGCTCCTTCTATGGCTACACCTTC. The encoded protein is CASSLAQGSFYGYTF. The full variable domain, completed using reference TRBV5-6 and TRBJ1-2, is DAGVTQSPTHLIKTRGQQVTLRCSPKSGHDTVSWYQQALGQGPQFIFQYYEEEERQRGNFPDRFSGHQFPNYSSELNVNALLLGDSALYLCASSLAQGSFYGYTFGSGTRLTVV.

This clone was recorded a few times. The V call is TRBV27, the J call TRBJ1-1, with D maybe TRBD1 (5 bases). CDR3 length: 13 amino acids. The V gene's germline CDR1 is MNHEY and CDR2 SMNVEV (reference sequence). V dropped 6 bases and J dropped 6 bases, with 14 bases sitting between them. CDR3 protein: CASSGQGSPEAFF. CDR3 coding DNA: TGTGCCAGCAGCGGTCAGGGTAGCCCTGAAGCTTTCTTT.

The chain joins TRBV18 to TRBJ1-2; D not resolved. The CDR3 loop spans 14 amino acids. V shed 6 bases and J shed 4 bases, with 15 bases lying between them. CDR1 KGHSH and CDR2 LQKENI come from the germline V gene. CDR3 sequence reads: CASSGEAPLYGYTF. The CDR3 bases are TGTGCCAGCTCCGGGGAGGCGCCCCTCTATGGCTACACCTTC.

V and J are TRBV11-3 and TRBJ2-7; D is possibly TRBD1 (5 bases). CDR1 is SGHNT and CDR2 is YENEEA in the germline V gene. The CDR3 covers 13 residues. Trimming removed 5 bases at V and 4 bases at J, with 12 bases between. The CDR3 is CASSRRGEYEQYF. The CDR3 nucleotides read TGTGCCAGCAGCCGAAGGGGCGAGTACGAGCAGTACTTC.

DNA for the CDR3: TGTGCCAGCAGACCTCAGGGGGCGGCTAACTATGGCTACACCTTC. Residues: CASRPQGAANYGYTF. The rearrangement links TRBV6-6 to TRBJ1-2; TRBD1 agrees at 8 bases. Germline CDR1 MNHNY, CDR2 SVGAGI (reference sequence). Trimming cost V 6 bases and J 0 bases; bases outside gene matches: 6. This CDR3 contains 15 residues.

V and J are TRBV4-3 and TRBJ2-7; weak D call: TRBD1 (7 bases). Germline CDR1 reads LGHNA; CDR2 reads YSLEER. The CDR3 is 16 residues long. V gave up 0 bases and J gave up 1 base, with 13 bases separating them. The CDR3 spells CASSQDKAGGSYEQYF. In DNA, the CDR3 is TGCGCCAGCAGCCAAGATAAGGCAGGGGGGTCCTACGAGCAGTACTTC.

The chain has TRBV11-2 and TRBJ1-1; D might be TRBD1 (5 bases). CDR3 length: 19 residues. V gave up 1 base and J gave up 1 base, with 22 bases separating them. Looked up from germline, CDR1 is SGHAT and CDR2 is FQNNGV. The CDR3 loop reads CASSLARGGVHGGNTEAFF. CDR3 DNA sequence: TGTGCCAGCAGCTTAGCACGAGGAGGGGTACATGGCGGGAACACTGAAGCTTTCTTT. The full variable domain, in which reference TRBV11-2 and TRBJ1-1 provide the parts outside the CDR3, is EAGVAQSPRYKIIEKRQSVAFWCNPISGHATLYWYQQILGQGPKLLIQFQNNGVVDDSQLPKDRFSAERLKGVDSTLKIQPAKLEDSAVYLCASSLARGGVHGGNTEAFFGQGTRLTVV.

The chain has TRBV5-8 and TRBJ2-7; a possible D gene is TRBD1 (6 bases). Between the trimmed V and J ends, which lost 4 bases and 2 bases, there was a span of 13 bases. CDR3 size: 14 residues. Germline lookup yields CDR1 SGHTS and CDR2 YDEGEE. The chain's CDR3 is CASSLGAGTYEQYF. The CDR3, as DNA: TGTGCCAGCAGCCTGGGGGCAGGAACCTACGAGCAGTACTTC.

The chain has TRBV5-5 and TRBJ1-2; TRBD1 matches at 7 bases. Trimming took 4 bases from V and 3 from J; bases not matched to a gene: 24. Looked up from germline, CDR1 is SGHKS and CDR2 is YYEKEE (reference sequence). The CDR3 is 20 residues long. CDR3 nucleotides: TGTGCCAGCAGCGTACCCGCGGGAAAACCTACCGGGACAGACTACTATGGCTACACCTTC. It specifies CASSVPAGKPTGTDYYGYTF.

The chain recombines TRBV6-1 with TRBJ2-3, with 7 nucleotides matching TRBD2. The CDR3 length is 13 residues. V shed 3 bases, J shed 8 bases, and the junction held 5 bases outside the gene matches. Germline CDR1 MNHNS, CDR2 SASEGT. CDR3 in DNA: TGTGCCAGCAGTGAGGGGGGGGGAGGTACGCAGTATTTT. Amino acid sequence: CASSEGGGGTQYF.